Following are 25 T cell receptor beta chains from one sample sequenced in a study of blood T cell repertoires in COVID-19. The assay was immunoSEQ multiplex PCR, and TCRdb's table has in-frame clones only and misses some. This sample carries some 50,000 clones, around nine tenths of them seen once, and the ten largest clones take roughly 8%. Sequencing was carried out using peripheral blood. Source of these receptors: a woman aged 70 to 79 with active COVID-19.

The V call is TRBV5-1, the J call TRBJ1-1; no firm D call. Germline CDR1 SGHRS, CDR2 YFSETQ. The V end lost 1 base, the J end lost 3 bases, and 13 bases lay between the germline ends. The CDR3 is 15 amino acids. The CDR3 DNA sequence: TGCGCCAGCAGCTTGATGGGCAGGTTCGACACTGAAGCTTTCTTT. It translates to CASSLMGRFDTEAFF.

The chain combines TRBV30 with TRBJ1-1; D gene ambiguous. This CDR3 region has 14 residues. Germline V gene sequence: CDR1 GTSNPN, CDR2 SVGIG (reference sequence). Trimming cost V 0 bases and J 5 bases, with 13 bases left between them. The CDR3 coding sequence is TGTGCCTGGAGTGTACCGGATTCTAGGACTGAAGCTTTCTTT. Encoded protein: CAWSVPDSRTEAFF.

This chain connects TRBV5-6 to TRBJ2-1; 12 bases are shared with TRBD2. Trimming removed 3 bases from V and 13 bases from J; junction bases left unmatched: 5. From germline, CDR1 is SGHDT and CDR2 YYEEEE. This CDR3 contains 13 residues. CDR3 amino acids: CASSWGTSGFQFF. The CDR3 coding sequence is TGTGCCAGCAGCTGGGGGACTAGCGGGTTTCAGTTCTTC.

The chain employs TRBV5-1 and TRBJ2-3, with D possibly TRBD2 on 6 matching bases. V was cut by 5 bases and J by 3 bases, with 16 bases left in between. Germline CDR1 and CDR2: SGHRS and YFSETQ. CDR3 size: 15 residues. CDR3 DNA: TGCGCCAGCAGTTTATTTGCGGGATCTACAGATACGCAGTATTTT. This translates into CASSLFAGSTDTQYF.

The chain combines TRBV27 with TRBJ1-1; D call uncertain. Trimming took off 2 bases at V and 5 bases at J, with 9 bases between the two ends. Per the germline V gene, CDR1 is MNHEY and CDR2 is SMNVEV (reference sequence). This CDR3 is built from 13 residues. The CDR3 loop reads CASSLEGLTEAFF. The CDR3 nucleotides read TGTGCCAGCAGTTTAGAGGGTCTAACTGAAGCTTTCTTT.

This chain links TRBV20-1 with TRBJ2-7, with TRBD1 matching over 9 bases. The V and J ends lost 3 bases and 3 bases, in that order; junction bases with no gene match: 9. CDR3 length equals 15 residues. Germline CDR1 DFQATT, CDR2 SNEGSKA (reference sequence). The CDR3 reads CSASELPGQGYEQYF. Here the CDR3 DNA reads TGCAGTGCTAGTGAATTACCGGGACAGGGCTACGAGCAGTACTTC.

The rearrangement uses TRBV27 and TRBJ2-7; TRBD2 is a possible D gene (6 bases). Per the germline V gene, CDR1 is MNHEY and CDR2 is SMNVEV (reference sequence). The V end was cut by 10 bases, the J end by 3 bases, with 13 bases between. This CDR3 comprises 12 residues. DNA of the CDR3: TGTGCCACCGCGAAGGGAGGCTACGAGCAGTACTTC. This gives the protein CATAKGGYEQYF.

CDR3 protein: CASSSGTSGPNEQFF. DNA for the CDR3: TGTGCCAGCAGTAGCGGGACTAGCGGGCCAAATGAGCAGTTCTTC. This chain uses TRBV6-4 with TRBJ2-1; 12 nucleotides align to TRBD2. The V and J ends lost 5 bases and 7 bases, in that order; junction bases with no gene match: 6. In germline, CDR1 is MRHNA, CDR2 SNTAGT. The length of the CDR3 is 15 residues.

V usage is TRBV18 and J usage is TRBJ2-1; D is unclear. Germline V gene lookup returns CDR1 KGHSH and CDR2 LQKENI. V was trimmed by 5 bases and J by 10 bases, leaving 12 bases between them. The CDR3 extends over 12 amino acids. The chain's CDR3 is CASSIERQEQFF. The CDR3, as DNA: TGTGCCAGCTCAATTGAGCGCCAAGAGCAGTTCTTC.

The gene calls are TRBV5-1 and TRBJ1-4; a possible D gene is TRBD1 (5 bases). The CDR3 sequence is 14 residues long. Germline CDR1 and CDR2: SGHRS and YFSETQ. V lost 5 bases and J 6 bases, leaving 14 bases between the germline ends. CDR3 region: CASRSLAGDEKLFF. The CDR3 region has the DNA TGCGCCAGCAGAAGCTTAGCGGGGGATGAAAAACTGTTTTTT.

The CDR3 region is CASSLNSLFTGELFF. The CDR3 DNA follows: TGTGCCAGCAGTTTAAATTCCTTATTCACCGGGGAGCTGTTTTTT. The chain uses TRBV28 and TRBJ2-2; D is uncertain. The CDR3 contains 15 residues. In germline, CDR1 is MDHEN, CDR2 SYDVKM. V was cut by 2 bases and J by 4 bases, with 11 bases left in between.

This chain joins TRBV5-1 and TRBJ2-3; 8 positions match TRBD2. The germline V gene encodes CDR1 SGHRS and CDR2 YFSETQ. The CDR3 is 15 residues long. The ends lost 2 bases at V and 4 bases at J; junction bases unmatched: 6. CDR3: CASSFSGNGADTQYF. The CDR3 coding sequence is TGCGCCAGCAGCTTTAGCGGGAATGGGGCAGATACGCAGTATTTT.

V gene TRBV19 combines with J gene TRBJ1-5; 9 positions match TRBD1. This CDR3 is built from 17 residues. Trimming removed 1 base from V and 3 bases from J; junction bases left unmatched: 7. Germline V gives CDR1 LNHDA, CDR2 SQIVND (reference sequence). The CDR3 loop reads CASSIVRGQGNNQPQHF. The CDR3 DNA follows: TGTGCCAGTAGTATAGTTCGTGGACAGGGGAACAATCAGCCCCAGCATTTT. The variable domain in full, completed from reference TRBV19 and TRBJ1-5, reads DGGITQSPKYLFRKEGQNVTLSCEQNLNHDAMYWYRQDPGQGLRLIYYSQIVNDFQKGDIAEGYSVSREKKESFPLTVTSAQKNPTAFYLCASSIVRGQGNNQPQHFGDGTRLSIL.

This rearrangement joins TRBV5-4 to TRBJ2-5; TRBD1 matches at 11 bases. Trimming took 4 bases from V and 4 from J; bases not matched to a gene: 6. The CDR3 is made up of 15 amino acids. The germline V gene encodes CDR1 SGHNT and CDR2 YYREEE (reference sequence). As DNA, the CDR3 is TGTGCCAGCAGCCGGGACAGGGGGACGGTAGAGACCCAGTACTTC. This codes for CASSRDRGTVETQYF.

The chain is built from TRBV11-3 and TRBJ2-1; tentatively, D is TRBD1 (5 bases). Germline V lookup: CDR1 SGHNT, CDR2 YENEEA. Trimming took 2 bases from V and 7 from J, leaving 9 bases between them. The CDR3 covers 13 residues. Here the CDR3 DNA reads TGTGCCAGCAGCTTACAGGGTATGAATGAGCAGTTCTTC. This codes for CASSLQGMNEQFF.

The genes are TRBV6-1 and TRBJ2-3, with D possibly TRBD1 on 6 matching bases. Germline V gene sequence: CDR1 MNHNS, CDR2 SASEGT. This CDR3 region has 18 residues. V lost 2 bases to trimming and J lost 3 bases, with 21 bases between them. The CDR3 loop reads CASSEPDFPDRTTDTQYF. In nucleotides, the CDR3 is TGTGCCAGCAGTGAACCCGACTTCCCGGACAGAACGACAGATACGCAGTATTTT.

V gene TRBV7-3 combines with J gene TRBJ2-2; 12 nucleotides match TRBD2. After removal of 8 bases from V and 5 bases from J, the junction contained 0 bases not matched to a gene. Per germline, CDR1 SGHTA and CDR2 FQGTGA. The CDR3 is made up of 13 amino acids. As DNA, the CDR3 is TGTGCCAGCGGACTAGCGGGAACCGGGGAGCTGTTTTTT. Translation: CASGLAGTGELFF.

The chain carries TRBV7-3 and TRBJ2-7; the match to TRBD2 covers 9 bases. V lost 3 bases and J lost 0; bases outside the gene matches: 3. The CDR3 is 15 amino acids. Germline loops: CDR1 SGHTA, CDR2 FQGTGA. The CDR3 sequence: CASSLNSGSSYEQYF. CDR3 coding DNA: TGTGCCAGCAGCTTGAATAGCGGGAGCTCCTACGAGCAGTACTTC.

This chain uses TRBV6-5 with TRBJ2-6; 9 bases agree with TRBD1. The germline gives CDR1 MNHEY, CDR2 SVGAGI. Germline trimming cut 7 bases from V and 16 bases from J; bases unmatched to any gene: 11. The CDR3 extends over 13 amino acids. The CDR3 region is CASNFNRDRDLTF. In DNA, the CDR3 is TGTGCCAGCAACTTCAACCGGGACAGGGATCTGACTTTC.

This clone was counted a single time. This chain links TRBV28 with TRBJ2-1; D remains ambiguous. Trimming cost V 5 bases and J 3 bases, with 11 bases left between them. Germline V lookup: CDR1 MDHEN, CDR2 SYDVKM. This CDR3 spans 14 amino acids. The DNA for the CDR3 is TGTGCCAGCAGTCCCCCCCCGGTCTACAATGAGCAGTTCTTC. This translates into CASSPPPVYNEQFF. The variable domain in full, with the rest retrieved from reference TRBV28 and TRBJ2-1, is DVKVTQSSRYLVKRTGEKVFLECVQDMDHENMFWYRQDPGLGLRLIYFSYDVKMKEKGDIPEGYSVSREKKERFSLILESASTNQTSMYLCASSPPPVYNEQFFGPGTRLTVL.

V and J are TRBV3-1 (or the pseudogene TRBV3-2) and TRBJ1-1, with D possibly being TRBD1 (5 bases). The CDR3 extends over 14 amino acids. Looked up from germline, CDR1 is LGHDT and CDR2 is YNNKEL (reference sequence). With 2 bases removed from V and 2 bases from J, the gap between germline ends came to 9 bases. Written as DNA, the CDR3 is TGTGCCAGCAGCCAATTCCAGGGAAACACTGAAGCTTTCTTT. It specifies CASSQFQGNTEAFF.

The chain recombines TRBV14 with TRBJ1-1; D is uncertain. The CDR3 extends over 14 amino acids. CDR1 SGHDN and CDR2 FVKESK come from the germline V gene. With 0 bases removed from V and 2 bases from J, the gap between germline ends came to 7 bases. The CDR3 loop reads CASSQDQVNTEAFF. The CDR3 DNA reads TGTGCCAGCAGCCAAGACCAGGTAAACACTGAAGCTTTCTTT.

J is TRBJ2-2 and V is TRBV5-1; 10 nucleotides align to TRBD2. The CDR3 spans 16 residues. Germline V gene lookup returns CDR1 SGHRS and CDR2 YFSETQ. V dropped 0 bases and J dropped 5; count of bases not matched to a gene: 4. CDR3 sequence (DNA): TGCGCCAGCAGCTTGGTAGCGGGAGGCGTTACCGGGGAGCTGTTTTTT. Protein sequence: CASSLVAGGVTGELFF.

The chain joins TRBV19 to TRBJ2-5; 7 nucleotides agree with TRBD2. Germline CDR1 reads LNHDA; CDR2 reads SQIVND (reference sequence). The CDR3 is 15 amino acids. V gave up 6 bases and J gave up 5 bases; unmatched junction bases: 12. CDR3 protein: CASRLSGGLWETQYF. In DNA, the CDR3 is TGTGCCAGTAGGCTTTCGGGAGGACTTTGGGAGACCCAGTACTTC. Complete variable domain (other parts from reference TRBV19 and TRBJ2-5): DGGITQSPKYLFRKEGQNVTLSCEQNLNHDAMYWYRQDPGQGLRLIYYSQIVNDFQKGDIAEGYSVSREKKESFPLTVTSAQKNPTAFYLCASRLSGGLWETQYFGPGTRLLVL.

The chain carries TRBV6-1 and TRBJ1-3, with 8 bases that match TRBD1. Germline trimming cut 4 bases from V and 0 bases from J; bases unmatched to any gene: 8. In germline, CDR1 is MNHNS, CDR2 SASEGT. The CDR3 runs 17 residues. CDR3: CASSGQGTAISGNTIYF. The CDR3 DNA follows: TGTGCCAGCAGTGGACAGGGGACTGCTATCTCTGGAAACACCATATATTTT.